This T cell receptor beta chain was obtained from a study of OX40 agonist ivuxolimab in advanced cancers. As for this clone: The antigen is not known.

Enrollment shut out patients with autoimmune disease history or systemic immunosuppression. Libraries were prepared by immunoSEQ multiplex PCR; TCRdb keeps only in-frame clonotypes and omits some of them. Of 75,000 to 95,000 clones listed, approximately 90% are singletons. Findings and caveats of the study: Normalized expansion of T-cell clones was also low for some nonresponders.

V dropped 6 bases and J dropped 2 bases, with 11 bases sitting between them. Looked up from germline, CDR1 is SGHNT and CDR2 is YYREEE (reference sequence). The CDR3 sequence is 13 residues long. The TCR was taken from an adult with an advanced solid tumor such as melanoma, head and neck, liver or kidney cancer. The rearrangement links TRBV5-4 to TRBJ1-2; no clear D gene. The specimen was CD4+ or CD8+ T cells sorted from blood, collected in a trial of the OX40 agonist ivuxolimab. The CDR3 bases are TGTGCCAGCACCCCGATGGGGAACTATGGCTACACCTTC. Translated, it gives CASTPMGNYGYTF.